Here is one T cell receptor (beta chain) with its context. Germline values: CDR1 WNHNN, CDR2 SYGVQD (reference sequence). Trimming pared 4 bases from V and 7 bases from J, leaving 17 bases between. CDR3 length equals 15 residues. The data originate from a study of OX40 agonist ivuxolimab in advanced cancers. Sequencing used immunoSEQ multiplex PCR; TCRdb keeps in-frame clones, though not all of them. The sample consists of roughly 86,000 clones, approximately 90% of them appearing once. The TCR comes from an adult with an advanced solid tumor such as melanoma, head and neck, liver or kidney cancer. The chain is built from TRBV10-1 and TRBJ2-1; D is possibly TRBD1 (8 bases). The source material was CD4+ or CD8+ T cells sorted from blood, sampled in a trial of the OX40 agonist ivuxolimab. The CDR3 DNA is TGCGCCAGCAGTGGGCGGGGGACAGGCAAGAATGAGCAGTTCTTC. Its protein is CASSGRGTGKNEQFF.